Shown below are 9 T cell receptor beta chains from a single sample sequenced in a study of T-cell memory formation after mild COVID-19. A single record per CDR3 protein comes from TCRdb applying MiXCR to the 5' RACE reads. The sample includes under 400,000 distinct CDR3 sequences, 28% of them seen just once. The sample taken for sequencing was PBMCs or a T cell subset sorted from them (not recorded which). These receptors originate from an adult woman who had mild COVID-19 (a few samples of this study predate the infection). Cell type and time point are not known.

The chain uses TRBV5-1 and TRBJ1-1; the match to TRBD1 covers 7 bases. Unmatched junction bases numbered 3, after V lost 0 bases and J lost 1 base. Germline V lookup: CDR1 SGHRS, CDR2 YFSETQ. CDR3 length: 15 amino acids. CDR3 sequence (DNA): TGCGCCAGCAGCTTGGAAGGGACAGCGAACACTGAAGCTTTCTTT. Residues: CASSLEGTANTEAFF.

The chain carries TRBV24-1 and TRBJ2-1; TRBD1 matches at 11 bases. Germline CDR1 and CDR2: KGHDR and SFDVKD. J gave up 4 bases and V 4 bases, and 11 bases lay outside the gene matches. This CDR3 comprises 18 residues. This CDR3 reads CATSEPKGTGGGYNEQFF. CDR3 in DNA: TGTGCCACCAGTGAACCCAAAGGGACAGGGGGTGGGTACAATGAGCAGTTCTTC.

The genes are TRBV10-3 and TRBJ1-1, with D possibly being TRBD1 (6 bases). The CDR3 has 12 amino acids. The V end lost 10 bases, the J end lost 3 bases, and 12 bases lay between the germline ends. CDR1 and CDR2 (germline): ENHRY, SYGVKD. The CDR3 nucleotides read TGTGCCACCCAGACAGGTGACACTGAAGCTTTCTTT. This codes for CATQTGDTEAFF.

V usage is TRBV4-1 and J usage is TRBJ2-1; 10 bases align to TRBD2. This CDR3 has 17 residues. Germline V gene lookup returns CDR1 MGHRA and CDR2 YSYEKL. The V segment lost 4 bases and the J segment 6 bases; nucleotides outside the gene matches: 12. As DNA, the CDR3 is TGCGCCAGCAGCCGAGCGGGGGGGCCATACAGTTTCAATGAGCAGTTCTTC. Translation: CASSRAGGPYSFNEQFF.

This clonotype turned up a few times. The V and J genes are TRBV7-3 and TRBJ2-3; 9 bases are a match to TRBD1. The CDR3 is made up of 16 amino acids. Germline CDR1 reads SGHTA; CDR2 reads FQGTGA. With V trimmed by 3 bases and J by 4 bases, 8 bases remained unmatched. CDR3 bases: TGTGCCAGCAGCTTTCCCGGGACAGGGAGGCCAGATACGCAGTATTTT. Translation: CASSFPGTGRPDTQYF.

The chain links TRBV20-1 to TRBJ2-5; 10 bases align to TRBD2. The CDR3 is 18 residues long. The V and J ends lost 0 bases and 4 bases, in that order; junction bases with no gene match: 14. Germline V gene data show CDR1 as DFQATT and CDR2 as SNEGSKA (reference sequence). The CDR3 DNA follows: TGCAGTGCTAGAGATCCCGCGCCGGGTAGCGGGAGGAGAGAGACCCAGTACTTC. Translated: CSARDPAPGSGRRETQYF.

This chain connects TRBV7-9 to TRBJ1-1; maybe TRBD1 (5 bases). This CDR3 region has 14 residues. V was shortened by 3 bases and J by 4 bases, with 12 bases between the two germline ends. CDR1 and CDR2 (germline): SEHNR, FQNEAQ (reference sequence). The CDR3 DNA reads as TGTGCCAGCAGCTTGGTGCAGGGAGGCACTGAAGCTTTCTTT. Its translation: CASSLVQGGTEAFF.

This chain joins TRBV14 and TRBJ2-3; D unclear. In germline, CDR1 is SGHDN, CDR2 FVKESK. CDR3 size: 16 residues. The V and J ends lost 0 bases and 0 bases respectively, with 10 bases between them. Here the CDR3 DNA reads TGTGCCAGCAGCCAAGAAGCTAGGTTGAGCACAGATACGCAGTATTTT. Encoded protein: CASSQEARLSTDTQYF.

V usage is TRBV12-3 or TRBV12-4 and J usage is TRBJ2-2, with D perhaps assigned TRBD1 or TRBD2 (5 bases each). With 6 bases removed from V and 6 bases from J, the gap between germline ends came to 8 bases. The CDR3 is made up of 12 amino acids. The CDR3, as DNA: TGTGCCAGCAGGACGGGGCCCGGGGAGCTGTTTTTT. It specifies CASRTGPGELFF.